A selection of T cell receptor beta chains follows, all from one sample in a study of T-cell memory formation after mild COVID-19. TCRdb used MiXCR to reprocess the 5' RACE reads, holding one entry per CDR3 protein. The sample has around 200,000 distinct CDR3 sequences, 8% to 11% seen once. Sequences were obtained from PBMCs or a T cell subset sorted from them (not recorded which). Receptor source: a man aged 18 to 35 who had mild COVID-19 (a few samples of this study predate the infection). Cell type and time point are not known. The CDR3 runs from the conserved cysteine through the conserved F or W. The D gene is left open where the match is weak. Where a row states a size, it is once, few, many or the class of an expanded clone; other rows omit it.

d_gene	j_gene	len	abundance	v_gene	CDR3aa	CDR3nt
TRBD1	TRBJ2-2	15	-	TRBV2	CASRRDRRDTGELFF	TGTGCCAGCAGGAGGGACAGGAGGGACACCGGGGAGCTGTTTTTT
-	TRBJ2-3	15	-	TRBV7-8	CASSPRGVSTDTQYF	TGTGCCAGCAGCCCCCGCGGGGTTAGCACAGATACGCAGTATTTT
TRBD2	TRBJ2-5	15	-	TRBV12-3/TRBV12-4	CASSSRSGGAETQYF	TGTGCCAGCAGTTCCCGGAGCGGGGGGGCGGAGACCCAGTACTTC
-	TRBJ2-3	15	-	TRBV7-9	CASSSGQSSTDTQYF	TGTGCCAGCAGCAGCGGACAGTCTAGCACAGATACGCAGTATTTT
-	TRBJ2-4	14	few	TRBV19	CASTPPGAKNIQYF	TGTGCCAGTACCCCACCGGGAGCCAAAAACATTCAGTACTTC
TRBD1	TRBJ2-3	15	many	TRBV12-3/TRBV12-4	CASSFQGAEGDTQYF	TGTGCCAGCAGTTTCCAGGGGGCTGAAGGAGATACGCAGTATTTT
-	TRBJ2-4	13	few	TRBV25-1	CASSDRDLNIQYF	TGTGCCAGCAGTGACCGGGACCTCAACATTCAGTACTTC
TRBD1	TRBJ1-5	12	-	TRBV12-3/TRBV12-4	CASTTGGKPQHF	TGTGCCAGCACCACAGGGGGCAAGCCCCAGCATTTT
TRBD2	TRBJ2-3	15	few	TRBV3-1	CASSQDTIREREEYF	TGTGCCAGCAGCCAAGATACAATCCGGGAGCGGGAGGAGTATTTT
TRBD2	TRBJ2-3	18	-	TRBV4-3	CASSRILAGGDYTDTQYF	TGCGCCAGCAGCCGAATACTAGCGGGGGGGGACTACACAGATACGCAGTATTTT
TRBD1	TRBJ1-2	14	few	TRBV3-1	CASSQRGQAYGYTF	TGTGCCAGCAGCCAACGGGGACAGGCCTATGGCTACACCTTC
TRBD2	TRBJ2-3	17	-	TRBV11-2	CDSSSYPGTSVSDTQYF	TGTGACAGCAGCTCGTACCCCGGGACTAGCGTTTCAGATACGCAGTATTTT
-	TRBJ2-5	15	few	TRBV4-1	CASSQRGQIQETQYF	TGCGCCAGCAGCCAACGCGGTCAGATCCAAGAGACCCAGTACTTC
-	TRBJ2-2	14	few	TRBV20-1	CSASSTAHTGELFF	TGCAGTGCTTCCTCGACAGCCCACACCGGGGAGCTGTTTTTT
-	TRBJ2-6	16	-	TRBV15	CATSRGQTSGANVLTF	TGTGCCACCAGCAGAGGACAGACCTCTGGGGCCAACGTCCTGACTTTC
-	TRBJ2-6	14	few	TRBV6-5	CASCSLSGANVLTF	TGTGCCAGCTGTTCCCTCTCTGGGGCCAACGTCCTGACTTTC
-	TRBJ2-5	13	-	TRBV5-1	CASSLTPQETQYF	TGCGCCAGCAGCTTGACACCCCAAGAGACCCAGTACTTC
-	TRBJ1-5	15	many	TRBV4-2	CASSQIGVSNQPQHF	TGTGCCAGCAGCCAAATAGGGGTTAGCAATCAGCCCCAGCATTTT
-	TRBJ2-3	18	-	TRBV7-9	CASSSPSRFGGRADTQYF	TGTGCCAGCAGCTCCCCTTCCAGGTTCGGGGGGCGGGCGGATACGCAGTATTTT
TRBD1	TRBJ2-3	15	-	TRBV5-1	CASSPLGQGADTQYF	TGCGCCAGCAGCCCGCTAGGACAGGGGGCAGATACGCAGTATTTT
TRBD2	TRBJ2-2	18	-	TRBV4-3	CASSQEGLAAINTGELFF	TGCGCCAGCAGCCAAGAAGGTCTAGCGGCAATCAACACCGGGGAGCTGTTTTTT
TRBD1	TRBJ1-1	16	-	TRBV3-1	CASSTPGQVMNTEAFF	TGTGCCAGCAGCACTCCGGGACAGGTCATGAACACTGAAGCTTTCTTT
-	TRBJ2-2	15	-	TRBV28	CASSSTGWRTGELFF	TGTGCCAGCAGTTCCACAGGGTGGCGCACCGGGGAGCTGTTTTTT
-	TRBJ1-6	18	-	TRBV10-2	CASSEWSSSTSYNSPLHF	TGCGCCAGCAGTGAGTGGAGTTCCTCAACCTCCTATAATTCACCCCTCCACTTT
-	TRBJ2-1	14	-	TRBV6-1	CASSLRTGNNEQFF	TGTGCCAGCAGTCTCCGGACTGGCAACAATGAGCAGTTCTTC
-	TRBJ1-5	17	few	TRBV7-2	CASSLMVSGVSNQPQHF	TGTGCCAGCAGCTTAATGGTTTCGGGGGTAAGCAATCAGCCCCAGCATTTT
TRBD1	TRBJ1-4	16	-	TRBV5-1	CASSLETGGAEEKLFF	TGCGCCAGCAGCTTGGAAACAGGGGGCGCAGAAGAAAAACTGTTTTTT
-	TRBJ2-5	12	few	TRBV7-2	CASSLDAGTQYF	TGTGCCAGCAGCTTAGACGCTGGGACCCAGTACTTC
-	TRBJ2-2	15	-	TRBV16	CASSSSKANTGELFF	TGTGCCAGCAGCAGTAGTAAGGCGAACACCGGGGAGCTGTTTTTT